The clone carrying this TCR beta chain has ten or more counts. Per the authors' pipeline: The assay estimated nucleated cells by amplifying reference gene primers. Data came from immunoSEQ multiplex PCR; TCRdb stores just in-frame clones and leaves some out. V and J calls and clone size are copied from that table; D and trimming were computed from the DNA. Here the sample spans a few hundred thousand clones, approximately 83% being singletons. Unmatched junction bases numbered 2, after V lost 3 bases and J lost 5 bases. Germline CDR1 reads MRHNA; CDR2 reads SNTAGT. The CDR3 is 14 residues long. This entry comes from a study of blood T cell repertoires in COVID-19. Across the whole study: Italy, Spain and the United States were the sources of the convalescent and acute COVID-19 samples.

The sequence came from a young woman who had recovered from COVID-19. The sample was peripheral blood. The J gene is TRBJ2-2, the V gene TRBV6-4, with 8 bases lining up with TRBD1. CDR3: CASSETGETGELFF. CDR3 in DNA: TGTGCCAGCAGTGAGACAGGGGAGACCGGGGAGCTGTTTTTT.